What follows are 24 T cell receptor beta chains derived from one specimen sequenced in a study of shared clonotypes between healthy human individuals. Measured with immunoSEQ multiplex PCR; TCRdb has only the in-frame clones, and not every one. The sample lists approximately 1.9 million clones, over 85% seen once, with less than 2% in the top ten. Terminally differentiated effector memory CD45RA+ cells were excluded from the naive CD8 cells, which were CD45RO-negative and positively selected for CCR7. The sample taken for sequencing was naive CD8+ T cells from PBMCs. The receptors stem from a young man in good health. Some clones in this sample may be carry-over from other donors' samples.

The CDR3 nucleotides read TGTGCCAGCAGTGTTCTTCCGACAGGTTATTACACTGAAGCTTTCTTT. Translation: CASSVLPTGYYTEAFF. The chain uses TRBV6-1 and TRBJ1-1, with D perhaps matching TRBD1 (6 bases). The CDR3 length is 16 residues. Germline values: CDR1 MNHNS, CDR2 SASEGT. With 4 bases removed from V and 3 bases from J, the gap between germline ends came to 18 bases.

This sequence joins TRBV5-6 and TRBJ1-4; no definite D call. Deletions cut 2 bases from V and 7 bases from J, with 3 bases between. The CDR3 sequence is 11 residues long. Germline assignment: CDR1 SGHDT and CDR2 YYEEEE. In DNA form, the CDR3 reads TGTGCCAGCAGCTTTCTTGAAAAACTGTTTTTT. Encoded protein: CASSFLEKLFF.

The V and J genes are TRBV4-3 and TRBJ2-7; D unclear. The ends were cut back, 0 bases at V and 2 bases at J, with 11 bases in the middle. This CDR3 is 15 amino acids long. The germline V gene encodes CDR1 LGHNA and CDR2 YSLEER. CDR3 amino acids: CASSQDFLLPYEQYF. The CDR3 DNA sequence: TGCGCCAGCAGCCAAGATTTTCTACTTCCCTACGAGCAGTACTTC.

The chain links TRBV7-9 to TRBJ2-7; perhaps D is TRBD1 or TRBD2 (5 bases each). The V and J ends lost 5 bases and 3 bases respectively, with 17 bases between them. Germline V gene lookup returns CDR1 SEHNR and CDR2 FQNEAQ (reference sequence). This CDR3 is built from 15 residues. The CDR3 DNA sequence: TGTGCCAGCAGCACTAGGGACCTAGTAGTCTACGAGCAGTACTTC. This gives the protein CASSTRDLVVYEQYF.

The rearrangement uses TRBV2 and TRBJ2-7, with 10 nucleotides matching TRBD1. After removal of 4 bases from V and 4 bases from J, the junction contained 10 bases not matched to a gene. The length of the CDR3 is 16 residues. Germline V CDR1 and CDR2: SNHLY, FYNNEI. CDR3 region: CASSGPGTGDMYEQYF. CDR3 in DNA: TGTGCCAGCAGTGGACCCGGGACAGGGGACATGTACGAGCAGTACTTC.

The rearrangement uses TRBV11-2 and TRBJ1-2, with D possibly being TRBD1 (5 bases). V lost 0 bases and J 6 bases, leaving 20 bases between the germline ends. CDR1 is SGHAT, CDR2 FQNNGV, per germline. This CDR3 region has 17 residues. The CDR3 is CASSLDGRWAGLNGYTF. CDR3 nucleotides: TGTGCCAGCAGCTTAGATGGTCGGTGGGCAGGGTTGAATGGCTACACCTTC. Full variable domain (rest looked up from reference TRBV11-2 and TRBJ1-2): EAGVAQSPRYKIIEKRQSVAFWCNPISGHATLYWYQQILGQGPKLLIQFQNNGVVDDSQLPKDRFSAERLKGVDSTLKIQPAKLEDSAVYLCASSLDGRWAGLNGYTFGSGTRLTVV.

The chain joins TRBV4-3 to TRBJ2-3; D uncertain. Trimming removed 0 bases from V and 1 base from J, with 8 bases in between. The CDR3 spans 15 residues. Germline CDR1 and CDR2: LGHNA and YSLEER. CDR3 loop: CASSQDTRRTDTQYF. The DNA for the CDR3 is TGCGCCAGCAGCCAAGATACTCGTCGCACAGATACGCAGTATTTT.

The V call is TRBV27, the J call TRBJ1-1, with D perhaps TRBD1 (5 bases). The V gene lost 7 bases and the J gene lost 6 bases, with 15 bases spanning the gap. The CDR3 is 13 amino acids. CDR1 and CDR2 from the germline V gene are MNHEY and SMNVEV (reference sequence). The CDR3 reads CASIGREVPEAFF. The CDR3 region has the DNA TGTGCCAGCATAGGCAGGGAAGTTCCTGAAGCTTTCTTT.

The chain couples TRBV2 to TRBJ2-1, with 11 bases lining up with TRBD2. After removal of 4 bases from V and 2 bases from J, the junction contained 7 bases not matched to a gene. There are 17 residues in the CDR3. Per the germline V gene, CDR1 is SNHLY and CDR2 is FYNNEI. The CDR3 loop is CASSVPGTSGPYNEQFF. The CDR3 region has the DNA TGTGCCAGCAGTGTCCCCGGGACTAGCGGACCCTACAATGAGCAGTTCTTC.

The DNA for the CDR3 is TGTGCCAGCAGGGGGACACTTACTACCTCCTACGAGCAGTACTTC. As protein: CASRGTLTTSYEQYF. The chain links TRBV27 to TRBJ2-7, with D tentatively TRBD1 (6 bases). Germline V gene lookup returns CDR1 MNHEY and CDR2 SMNVEV (reference sequence). Between the trimmed V and J ends, which lost 6 bases and 0 bases, there was a span of 15 bases. The CDR3 has 15 residues.

The chain joins TRBV27 to TRBJ2-7; D ambiguous. In germline, CDR1 is MNHEY, CDR2 SMNVEV (reference sequence). The CDR3 has 14 amino acids. V was pared by 2 bases and J by 4 bases, with 12 bases between. The CDR3 loop reads CASSLARGRYEQYF. CDR3 bases: TGTGCCAGCAGTTTAGCCCGCGGCAGATACGAGCAGTACTTC.

The chain joins TRBV4-1 to TRBJ2-1, with a weak D call TRBD1 (6 bases). Germline V gives CDR1 MGHRA, CDR2 YSYEKL. Deletions cut 5 bases from V and 5 bases from J, with 16 bases between. This CDR3 is built from 15 residues. The DNA of the CDR3 is TGCGCCAGCAGCTCTCGACAGGTCCGAAACAATGAGCAGTTCTTC. Translated: CASSSRQVRNNEQFF.

CDR3 loop: CASSRGQVGDEQYF. CDR3 bases: TGTGCCAGCAGTAGAGGACAGGTGGGGGACGAGCAGTACTTC. The rearrangement links TRBV28 to TRBJ2-7; 7 bases align to TRBD1. Losses at the gene ends were 5 bases for V and 5 bases for J; bases not matched to a gene: 9. The germline CDR1 and CDR2 sequences are MDHEN and SYDVKM. The CDR3 runs 14 residues.

This chain joins TRBV2 and TRBJ2-4; TRBD1 aligns across 7 bases. The CDR3 is made up of 16 amino acids. CDR1 and CDR2 (germline): SNHLY, FYNNEI. Trimming at V came to 6 bases and at J to 0 bases, leaving 8 bases not matched to a gene. This CDR3 is CASSVGTVVAKNIQYF. Written as DNA, the CDR3 is TGTGCCAGCAGCGTCGGGACAGTCGTAGCCAAAAACATTCAGTACTTC.

This clone occurred once. The rearrangement uses TRBV15 and TRBJ1-5; D is unclear. The CDR3 runs to 15 residues. Germline CDR1 and CDR2: LNHNV and YYDKDF (reference sequence). Trimming stripped 1 base from V and 2 bases from J, with 9 bases between. The CDR3 loop is CATSRATLGNQPQHF. The CDR3 DNA reads as TGTGCCACCAGCAGAGCGACTCTCGGCAATCAGCCCCAGCATTTT.

This chain joins TRBV9 and TRBJ2-7; tentatively, D is TRBD1 or TRBD2 (6 bases each). The CDR3 length is 15 residues. The V gene's germline CDR1 is SGDLS and CDR2 YYNGEE. Trimming stripped 0 bases from V and 4 bases from J, with 14 bases between. The CDR3 loop is CASSVAWGAGYEQYF. CDR3 bases: TGTGCCAGCAGCGTAGCGTGGGGGGCGGGTTACGAGCAGTACTTC.

This chain connects TRBV5-8 to TRBJ1-2; D is unclear. V lost 4 bases, J lost 2 bases, and 9 bases lay in between. Germline V gene sequence: CDR1 SGHTS, CDR2 YDEGEE. The length of the CDR3 is 13 residues. This CDR3 is CASSPVGNYGYTF. The DNA for the CDR3 is TGTGCCAGCAGCCCTGTCGGAAACTATGGCTACACCTTC.

The J gene is TRBJ2-1, the V gene TRBV4-3; 12 nucleotides line up with TRBD2. This CDR3 comprises 15 residues. Germline V gives CDR1 LGHNA, CDR2 YSLEER. Trimming removed 0 bases from V and 12 bases from J; junction bases left unmatched: 6. The CDR3 nucleotides read TGCGCCAGCAGCCAAGAACCGACTAGCGGGAGAGGGCAGTTCTTC. This codes for CASSQEPTSGRGQFF.

V usage is TRBV27 and J usage is TRBJ2-2; D ambiguous. The germline gives CDR1 MNHEY, CDR2 SMNVEV (reference sequence). Trimming took 1 base from V and 2 from J, leaving 8 bases between them. This CDR3 is built from 15 residues. CDR3 coding DNA: TGTGCCAGCAGTTTATTGGGCCGCAACACCGGGGAGCTGTTTTTT. Encoded protein: CASSLLGRNTGELFF.

This rearrangement joins TRBV4-2 to TRBJ2-7; no clear D. The CDR3 has 13 residues. The germline V and J ends were trimmed by 4 bases and 4 bases, with 11 bases remaining between them. Germline V gene sequence: CDR1 LGHNA, CDR2 YNFKEQ. CDR3 sequence (DNA): TGTGCCAGCAGCCCAGATAACGGGTACGAGCAGTACTTC. Its protein is CASSPDNGYEQYF.

V is TRBV6-6 and J is TRBJ2-7, with 8 bases that match TRBD1. The CDR3 is 14 residues long. The germline CDR1 and CDR2 sequences are MNHNY and SVGAGI (reference sequence). With V trimmed by 10 bases and J by 4 bases, 12 bases remained unmatched. CDR3 amino acids: CATLLQGALYEQYF. The CDR3 DNA is TGTGCCACCCTACTTCAGGGGGCACTATACGAGCAGTACTTC.

The genes are TRBV4-3 and TRBJ2-3; 9 bases fit TRBD2. This CDR3 has 16 amino acids. Germline loops: CDR1 LGHNA, CDR2 YSLEER. After removal of 3 bases from V and 0 bases from J, the junction contained 4 bases not matched to a gene. The CDR3 sequence: CASSQLAGISTDTQYF. CDR3 nucleotides: TGCGCCAGCAGCCAGCTAGCGGGAATCAGCACAGATACGCAGTATTTT.

V is TRBV28 and J is TRBJ1-2, with a weak D call TRBD1 (5 bases). V was cut by 8 bases and J by 6 bases, with 16 bases left in between. The CDR3 is 13 residues long. Germline V gene data show CDR1 as MDHEN and CDR2 as SYDVKM. In DNA, the CDR3 is TGTGCCAGCCGGGGGGAGCGAATCAATGGCTACACCTTC. Encoded protein: CASRGERINGYTF.

The chain combines TRBV7-9 with TRBJ1-1; TRBD1 matches 7 bases. Unmatched junction bases numbered 7, after V lost 4 bases and J lost 5 bases. Germline loops: CDR1 SEHNR, CDR2 FQNEAQ (reference sequence). The CDR3 totals 14 residues. The CDR3 DNA sequence: TGTGCCAGCAGCTCTCCAGGGGGATATACTGAAGCTTTCTTT. It encodes CASSSPGGYTEAFF.